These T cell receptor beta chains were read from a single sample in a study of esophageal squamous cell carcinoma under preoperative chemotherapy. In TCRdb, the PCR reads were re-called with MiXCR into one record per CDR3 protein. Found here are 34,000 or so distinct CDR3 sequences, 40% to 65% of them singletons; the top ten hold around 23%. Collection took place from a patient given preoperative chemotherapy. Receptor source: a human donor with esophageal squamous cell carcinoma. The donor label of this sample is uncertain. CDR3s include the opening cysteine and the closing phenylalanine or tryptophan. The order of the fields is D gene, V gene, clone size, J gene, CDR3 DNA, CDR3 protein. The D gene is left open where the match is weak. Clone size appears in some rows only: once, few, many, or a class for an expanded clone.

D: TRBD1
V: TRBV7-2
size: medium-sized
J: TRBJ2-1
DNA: TGTGCCAGCAGCCGCGGTACAGGGGGTCTCTACAATGAGCAGTTCTTC
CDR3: CASSRGTGGLYNEQFF

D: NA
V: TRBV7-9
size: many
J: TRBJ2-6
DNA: TGTGCCAGCAGCTTACTCTCAGGCTCTGGGGCCAACGTCCTGACTTTC
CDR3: CASSLLSGSGANVLTF

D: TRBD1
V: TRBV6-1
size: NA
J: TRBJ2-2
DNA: TGTGCCAGCAGCCACGGACAGGCGAACACCGGGGAGCTGTTTTTT
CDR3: CASSHGQANTGELFF

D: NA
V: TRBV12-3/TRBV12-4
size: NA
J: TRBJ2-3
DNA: TGTGCCAGGGGGTTGAGCGCCACAGATACTCAGTATTTT
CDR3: CARGLSATDTQYF

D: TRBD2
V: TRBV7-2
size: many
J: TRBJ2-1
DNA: TGTGCCAGCAGCTCTAGCGGGAGCAGAGAGACCCAGTTCTTC
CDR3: CASSSSGSRETQFF

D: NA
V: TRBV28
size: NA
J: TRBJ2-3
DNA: TGTGCCAGCAGTTTTGAGGGAACAGATACGCAGTATTTT
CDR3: CASSFEGTDTQYF

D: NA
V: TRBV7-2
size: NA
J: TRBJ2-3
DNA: TGTGCCAGCAGCGTAGGGAGGACAGAGACGCAGTATTTT
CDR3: CASSVGRTETQYF

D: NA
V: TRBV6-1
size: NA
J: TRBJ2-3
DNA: TGTGCCAGGAGTCCGGGACGAGCCGTCGATACCCAGTATTTT
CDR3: CARSPGRAVDTQYF

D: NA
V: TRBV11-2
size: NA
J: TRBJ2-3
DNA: TGTGCCAGCAGCTTAGGTTCTCCAGCCACAGATACGCAGTATTTT
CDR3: CASSLGSPATDTQYF

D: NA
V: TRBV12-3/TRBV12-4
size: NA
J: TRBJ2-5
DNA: TGTGCCAGCAGTTTAAGGCGTTCAGGAATCCAAGAGACCCTGACCTTC
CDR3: CASSLRRSGIQETLTF

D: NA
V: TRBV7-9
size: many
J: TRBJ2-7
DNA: TGTGCCAGCAGCGCCTCGAGCTCCTACGAGCAGTACTTC
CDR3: CASSASSSYEQYF

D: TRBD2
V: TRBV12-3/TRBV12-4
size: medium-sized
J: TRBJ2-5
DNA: TGTGCCAGCAGCCAGACTAGCGGGGGGGCCCTAGAGACCCAGTACTTC
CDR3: CASSQTSGGALETQYF

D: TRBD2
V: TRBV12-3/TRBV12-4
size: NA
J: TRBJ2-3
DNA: TGTGCCCGGAGCCGCCCCTGGGGGGGGAGAGGCAAAGATACGCAGTATTTT
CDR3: CARSRPWGGRGKDTQYF

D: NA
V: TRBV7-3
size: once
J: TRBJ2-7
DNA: TGTGCCAGCAGCCGCAAACCGGGGCTGGGAGCTAGAGATACGCAGTACTTC
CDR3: CASSRKPGLGARDTQYF

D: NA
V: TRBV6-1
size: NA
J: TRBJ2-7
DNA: TGTGCCAGCAGCACATGGGGCGAGCAGTACTTC
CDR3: CASSTWGEQYF

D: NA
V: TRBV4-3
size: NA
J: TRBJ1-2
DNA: TGCGCCAGCAGCCAAGAGTTGGGGAACTATGGCTACACCTTC
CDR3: CASSQELGNYGYTF

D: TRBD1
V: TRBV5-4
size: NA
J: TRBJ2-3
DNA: TGTGCCGGGGGCTTCGGTCAGGGGGCGCCAGATACCCAGTATTTT
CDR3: CAGGFGQGAPDTQYF

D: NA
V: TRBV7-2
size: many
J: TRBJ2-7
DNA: TGTGCCAGCAGCTTGGGAGGGGGAACCTACGAGCAGTACTTC
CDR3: CASSLGGGTYEQYF

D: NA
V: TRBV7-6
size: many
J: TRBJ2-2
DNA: TGTGCCAGCAGCCTGAACACCGGGGAGCTGTTTTTT
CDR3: CASSLNTGELFF

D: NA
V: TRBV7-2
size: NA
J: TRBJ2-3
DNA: TGTGCCAGCAGCTCGACGGGGCGCGGAGCCACAGATACGCAGTATTTC
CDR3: CASSSTGRGATDTQYF

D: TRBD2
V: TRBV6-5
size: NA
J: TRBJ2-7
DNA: TGTGCCAGCAGTTACTCGGGGGGGGGACGCACAGACACGCAGTACTTC
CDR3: CASSYSGGGRTDTQYF

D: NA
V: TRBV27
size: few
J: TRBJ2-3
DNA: TGTGCCAGCAGGCCAACCGGGACGGCTAGCACAGATACGCAGTATTTT
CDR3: CASRPTGTASTDTQYF

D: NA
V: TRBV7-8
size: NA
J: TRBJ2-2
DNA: TGTGCCAGCAGCCGCCTAGGGGGGGTAAACACAGAGGAGCAGTTTTTT
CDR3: CASSRLGGVNTEEQFF

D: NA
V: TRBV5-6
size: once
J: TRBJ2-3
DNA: TGTGCCAGCAGCACCCCCCTGGGCCCGAACACCGGGGCGCAGTATTTT
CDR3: CASSTPLGPNTGAQYF

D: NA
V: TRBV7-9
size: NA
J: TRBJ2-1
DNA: TGTGCCAGCAGCCCGCGGGACAGACGTAACAATGAGCAGTTCTTC
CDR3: CASSPRDRRNNEQFF

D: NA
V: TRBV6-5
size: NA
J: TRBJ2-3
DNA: TGTGCCAGCAGTTACTGGCGCACAGATACGCAGTATTTT
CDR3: CASSYWRTDTQYF